These T cell receptor beta chains were read from a single sample in a study of CD8+ T cells in alopecia areata. Data came from immunoSEQ multiplex PCR; TCRdb stores just in-frame clones and leaves some out. The sample shows some 170,000 clones, about 67% of them seen only once. Sequencing used CD8+ T cells sorted from blood, obtained at week 0. Receptors originate from a human donor with alopecia areata. The CDR3 runs from the conserved cysteine through the conserved F or W. The order of the fields is J gene, CDR3 length, V gene, CDR3 protein.

TRBJ2-3 16 TRBV10-2 CASSEASGGFTDTQYF
TRBJ2-3 16 TRBV29-1 CSAFEQGAKTRDTQYF
TRBJ2-1 12 TRBV9 CASSVSGFEQFF
TRBJ2-7 11 TRBV10-2 CASNLGDEQYF
TRBJ2-6 15 TRBV30 CAWSDLRAGANVLTF
TRBJ2-7 13 TRBV11-1 CASSSRDLYEQYF
TRBJ1-2 12 TRBV29-1 CSVPEGFGGYTF
TRBJ2-7 14 TRBV13 CASSPGLAGEEQYF
TRBJ2-3 15 TRBV5-6 CASLASQLSTDTQYF
TRBJ2-7 13 TRBV5-6 CASSFGSAYEQYF
TRBJ1-4 14 TRBV7-9 CASSLVGVQEKLFF
TRBJ1-6 12 TRBV19 CASSMGDSPLHF
TRBJ2-3 16 TRBV7-8 CASGLGRASSTDTQYF
TRBJ2-3 12 TRBV6-5 CASSERADTQYF
TRBJ2-4 13 TRBV25-1 CASSAPAGNIQYF
TRBJ2-7 12 TRBV25-1 CASSALDNEQYF